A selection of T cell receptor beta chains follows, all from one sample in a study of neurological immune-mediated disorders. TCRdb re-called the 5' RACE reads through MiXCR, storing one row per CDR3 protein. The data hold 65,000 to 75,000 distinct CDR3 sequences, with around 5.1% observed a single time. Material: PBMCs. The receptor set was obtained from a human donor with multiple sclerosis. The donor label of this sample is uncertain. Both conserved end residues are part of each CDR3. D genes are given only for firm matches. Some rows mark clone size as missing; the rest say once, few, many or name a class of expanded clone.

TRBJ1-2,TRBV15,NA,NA,TGTGCCACCAGCAGCTTGGTGGTCCAGGGGATCAATGGCTACACCTTC,CATSSLVVQGINGYTF
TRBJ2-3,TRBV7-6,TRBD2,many,TGTGCCAGCAGCTTAATGGGGACTAGACTCGATACGCAGTATTTT,CASSLMGTRLDTQYF
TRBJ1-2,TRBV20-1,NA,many,TGCAGTGCTAGAGGGTCCGGGTCCTACACCTTC,CSARGSGSYTF
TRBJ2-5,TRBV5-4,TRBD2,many,TGTGCCAACAGCGACGGGACTAGCGGGGGGGACGGAGAGACCCAGTACTTC,CANSDGTSGGDGETQYF
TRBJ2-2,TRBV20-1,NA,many,TGCAGTGCCACTAGGGACCTAGGAGGGGCCGGGGAGCTGTTTTTT,CSATRDLGGAGELFF
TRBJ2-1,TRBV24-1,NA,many,TGTGCCACCAGTGCCAGGGTTGGTGAGCAGTTCTTC,CATSARVGEQFF
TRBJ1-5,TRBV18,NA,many,TGTGCCAGCTCACCACAAGTAAGTCAGCCCCAGCATTTT,CASSPQVSQPQHF
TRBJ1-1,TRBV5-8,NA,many,TGTGCCAGCAGCGCGGGACGCACAGAAGCTTTCTTT,CASSAGRTEAFF
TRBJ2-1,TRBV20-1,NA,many,TGCAGTGCTAGGATGACAGTTACCAATGAGCAGTTCTTC,CSARMTVTNEQFF
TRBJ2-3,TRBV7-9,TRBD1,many,TGTGCCAGCAGTTTTACAGGGGGCGGCACAGATACGCAGTATTTT,CASSFTGGGTDTQYF
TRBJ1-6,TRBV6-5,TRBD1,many,TGTGCCAGCAGTCTTGACAGGGGGACTAATTCACCCCTCCACTTT,CASSLDRGTNSPLHF
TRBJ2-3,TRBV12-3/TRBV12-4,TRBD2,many,TGTGCCAGCAGTCAAGCGGGACGTCCAGGGACGCAGTATTTT,CASSQAGRPGTQYF
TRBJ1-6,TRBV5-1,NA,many,TGCGCCAGCAGCTTGGAGGGGGGAGAGGATTCACCCCTCCACTTT,CASSLEGGEDSPLHF
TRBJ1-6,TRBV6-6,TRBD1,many,TGTGCCAGCAGCCGAGGGACAGGAACAGATAATTCACCCCTCCACTTT,CASSRGTGTDNSPLHF
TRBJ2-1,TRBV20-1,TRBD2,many,TGCAGTGCTAGAACCGGGGGGTCTGCGGGTGAGCAGTTCTTC,CSARTGGSAGEQFF
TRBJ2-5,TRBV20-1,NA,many,TGCAGTGCTAGGAGGACACAACAAGAGACCCAGTACTTC,CSARRTQQETQYF
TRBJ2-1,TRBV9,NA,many,TGTGCCAGCAGCGTACCCGGATACAATGAGCAGTTCTTC,CASSVPGYNEQFF